This T cell receptor beta chain was sequenced in a study of radiotherapy plus CTLA-4 blockade in lung cancer. Study in general: Objective responses were documented in around 18% of patients, with disease control in 31%.

Germline values: CDR1 SGHRS, CDR2 YFSETQ. V lost 2 bases, J lost 3 bases, and 7 bases stayed unmatched. CDR3 length equals 17 residues. Patients had chemo-refractory metastatic non-small-cell lung cancer and received focal radiation plus CTLA-4 blockade that used ipilimumab. Study-wide results and limits: Following radiotherapy plus ipilimumab, tumor-derived TCR clones expanded in the blood.

Profiling relied on immunoSEQ multiplex PCR, and the TCRdb table lists in-frame clones only, not all of them. The table records roughly 66,000 clones, around 83% of them present only once. This clone was recorded only once. Antigen: not known. J is TRBJ2-6 and V is TRBV5-1; 8 nucleotides line up with TRBD2. The clonotype originates from a human donor with non-small cell lung cancer who had a partial response to radiotherapy plus ipilimumab. The sequenced sample was peripheral blood, obtained from a patient treated with radiotherapy plus ipilimumab. In DNA form, the CDR3 reads TGCGCCAGCAGCTTACTAGCGGTCAGCGGTGGGGCCAACGTCCTGACTTTC. The encoded protein is CASSLLAVSGGANVLTF.